Many counts were recorded for the clone carrying this TCR beta chain. The germline V gene has CDR1 MNHEY and CDR2 SVGAGI. The V gene end was trimmed by 6 bases and the J gene end by 7 bases; junction bases not matched to a gene: 13. The CDR3 is 15 residues long. TCRdb analysed the RT-PCR reads with MiXCR anew, one entry per CDR3 protein. Among hundreds of thousands of distinct CDR3 sequences listed, 12% to 15% were seen once. The receptor was derived from a female donor in good health, serving as a healthy control. The material sequenced was memory CD4+ T cells from blood. The rearrangement links TRBV6-5 to TRBJ2-3; 7 positions agree with TRBD2. CDR3 protein: CASRVTTSNLHTQYF. The CDR3, as DNA: TGTGCCAGCAGGGTGACGACTAGCAACCTCCATACGCAGTATTTT.